This T cell receptor (beta chain) was documented in a study of T cells in Graves' hyperthyroidism and ophthalmopathy (dated by TCRdb to the late 2010s). In terms of the full investigation: Peripheral blood samples were taken at initial diagnosis, before any treatment was given. According to the paper, TCR Vbeta CDR3 sequencing was carried out on roughly 130 peripheral blood samples, which came from more than 40 ophthalmopathy, about 75 hyperthyroidism and 17 progressor patients. The 95 to 100 discovery patients were randomly split 7:3 into training and test sets. Once sampling was done, hyperthyroidism patients were given methimazole at a starting dose of 30 mg daily, whereas ophthalmopathy patients were given high-dose intravenous methylprednisolone. To identify TCR V-J signatures that set the groups apart, the researchers used a discovery cohort of about a hundred patients, made up of some 41 with Graves' ophthalmopathy and 57 with stable Graves' hyperthyroidism. The study also compared thyroid tissue and blood T-cell repertoires from roughly six Graves' hyperthyroidism patients. An independent validation cohort of some 18 hyperthyroidism patients and approximately 17 patients who later progressed to ophthalmopathy tested prospective prediction of ophthalmopathy.

In regard to this clonotype: Its recognized antigen is unknown. Qualities for individual bases were not recorded, and no much larger clone is one base off.

The TCR beta CDR3 regions were amplified from RNA transcripts. The first round of RT-PCR for the TCR CDR3 was performed with the HTBI primer set and the Qiagen OneStep RT-PCR kit. Libraries were constructed in a second round of multiplex PCR, after which size selection and purification were carried out. The libraries were sequenced on an Illumina HiSeq2000 using paired-end 100 bp reads. For the original study's pipeline: SOAPnuke was used to process the raw data, throwing out any read that contained adapters or uncalled bases, had a mean Phred below 15, or lacked an exact constant-primer or identifier match. High-quality paired reads were merged using COPE v1.2.5, and each unique nucleotide sequence was defined as a clonotype. MiTCR v1.1 was used to align clonotypes to the IMGT TRBV, TRBD and TRBJ reference segments. Only V-J combinations with frequency above 0.0001, covering roughly 99% of repertoires, were analysed. The TCS score was defined as the ratio of F50 (clonal expansion) to E x V (chaos), calculated using BLOSUM62-based TCRdist between CDR3 peptides within each V-J. Welch's t-statistics and random forest reduced roughly 530 V-J features to 10 to 15, which were used in a naive Bayes classifier (R e1071). The public reads were quality trimmed at Q25 with fastp and then assembled into clones with MiXCR by TCRdb, keeping productive beta chains. When rows share a CDR3 protein, they turn into one entry using the most common DNA and genes. TCRdb's processing, not the authors' own work, is the source of the V and J calls. The sample yields about 400,000 distinct CDR3 sequences; approximately 14% were counted once. The ten largest clonotypes hold approximately 19% of the sample.

Moderately to severely active disease, a Clinical Activity Score of at least 3, a NOSPECS grade of at least 4, and a duration under 3 months were present in ophthalmopathy patients. Any patient with an uncontrolled infection, another autoimmune disease, pregnancy or lactation was excluded. Diagnoses relied on clinical symptoms, serum thyroxine and TRAb, thyroid ultrasound and orbital computed tomography. Ficoll-Paque density gradient centrifugation was used to isolate PBMCs from under 11 ml of fresh peripheral blood. Total RNA was extracted using Trizol reagent, and RNA quality was assessed on an Agilent 2100 Bioanalyzer. The research as a whole found: In validation, the model predicted progression to ophthalmopathy a median of about 5.9 months before onset, with around 70% sensitivity and roughly 72% specificity. No statistical method was used to set the sample size in advance, and investigators knew the group allocation. Most expanded thyroid clonotypes (frequency above 0.001) were also detected in blood, suggesting blood repertoires may reflect thyroid immune responses. Ophthalmopathy was separated from stable hyperthyroidism by a 13 V-J signature model, with roughly 88% sensitivity and about 81% specificity obtained in cross-validation and 80%/75% obtained in testing.

Sequencing was done on a sample of blood. The sequence was obtained from a woman in her fifties or sixties with Graves' ophthalmopathy.

The nucleotides read TGTGCCAGCAGCATGCCAGGGGGCAGTGAGCAGTTCTTC. Its translation is CASSMPGGSEQFF. In this chain, TRBV7-9 is recombined with TRBJ2-1; 8 bases in between match TRBD1. Unmatched junction bases come to 6, with V trimmed by 5 bases and J by 9 bases. Reading the germline V gene (reference sequence) gives CDR1 SEHNR and CDR2 FQNEAQ. There are 13 amino acids in the CDR3, from cysteine to phenylalanine inclusive. Just CDR3 DNA is preserved here, 39 bases in frame from base 1.